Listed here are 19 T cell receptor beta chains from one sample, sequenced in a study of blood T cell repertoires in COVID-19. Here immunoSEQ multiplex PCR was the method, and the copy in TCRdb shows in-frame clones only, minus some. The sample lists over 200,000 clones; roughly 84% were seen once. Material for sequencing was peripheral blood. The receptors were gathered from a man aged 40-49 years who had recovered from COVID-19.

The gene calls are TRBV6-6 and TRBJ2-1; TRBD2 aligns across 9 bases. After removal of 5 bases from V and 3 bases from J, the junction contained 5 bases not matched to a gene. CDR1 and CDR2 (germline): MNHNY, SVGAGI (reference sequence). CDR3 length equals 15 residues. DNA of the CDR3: TGTGCCAGCAGTAATAGCGGGAGAAGCTACAATGAGCAGTTCTTC. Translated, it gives CASSNSGRSYNEQFF.

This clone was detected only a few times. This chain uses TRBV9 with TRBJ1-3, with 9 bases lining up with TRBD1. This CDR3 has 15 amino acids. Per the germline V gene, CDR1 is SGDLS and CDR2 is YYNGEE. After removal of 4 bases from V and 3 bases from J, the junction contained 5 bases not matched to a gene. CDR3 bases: TGTGCCAGCAGCCAGGACAGGGGCCGTGGAAACACCATATATTTT. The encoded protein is CASSQDRGRGNTIYF. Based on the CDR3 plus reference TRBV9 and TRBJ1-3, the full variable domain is DSGVTQTPKHLITATGQRVTLRCSPRSGDLSVYWYQQSLDQGLQFLIQYYNGEERAKGNILERFSAQQFPDLHSELNLSSLELGDSALYFCASSQDRGRGNTIYFGEGSWLTVV.

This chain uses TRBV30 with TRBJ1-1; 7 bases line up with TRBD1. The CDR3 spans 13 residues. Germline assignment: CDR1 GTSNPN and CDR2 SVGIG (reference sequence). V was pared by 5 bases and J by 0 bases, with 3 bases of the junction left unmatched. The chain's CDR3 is CAWGRGLNTEAFF. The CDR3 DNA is TGTGCCTGGGGAAGGGGGCTGAACACTGAAGCTTTCTTT.

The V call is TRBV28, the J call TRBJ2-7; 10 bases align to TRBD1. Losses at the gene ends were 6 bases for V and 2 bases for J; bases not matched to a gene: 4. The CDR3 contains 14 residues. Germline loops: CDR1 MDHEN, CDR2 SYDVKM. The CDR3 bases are TGTGCCAGCAGGATGGGACAGGGGACCTACGAGCAGTACTTC. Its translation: CASRMGQGTYEQYF.

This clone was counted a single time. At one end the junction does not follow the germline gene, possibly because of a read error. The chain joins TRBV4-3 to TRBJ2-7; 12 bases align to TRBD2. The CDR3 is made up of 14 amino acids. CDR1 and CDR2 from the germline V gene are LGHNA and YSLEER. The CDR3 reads CASIRDREPGTSGF. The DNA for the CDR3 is TGCGCCAGCATTAGAGATAGGGAACCCGGGACTAGCGGGTTC.

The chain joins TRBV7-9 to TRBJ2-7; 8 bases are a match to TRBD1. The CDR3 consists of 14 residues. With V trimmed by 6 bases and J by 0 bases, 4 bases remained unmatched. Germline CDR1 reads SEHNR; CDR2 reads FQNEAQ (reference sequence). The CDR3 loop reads CASRAQGASYEQYF. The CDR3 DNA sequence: TGTGCCAGCAGGGCCCAGGGGGCCTCCTACGAGCAGTACTTC.

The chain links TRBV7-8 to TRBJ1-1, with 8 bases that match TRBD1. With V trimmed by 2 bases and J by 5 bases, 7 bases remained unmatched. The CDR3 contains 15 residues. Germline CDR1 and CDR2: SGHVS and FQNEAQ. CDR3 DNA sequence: TGTGCCAGCAGCTTAACAGGGGGGGGGATAACTGAAGCTTTCTTT. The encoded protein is CASSLTGGGITEAFF.

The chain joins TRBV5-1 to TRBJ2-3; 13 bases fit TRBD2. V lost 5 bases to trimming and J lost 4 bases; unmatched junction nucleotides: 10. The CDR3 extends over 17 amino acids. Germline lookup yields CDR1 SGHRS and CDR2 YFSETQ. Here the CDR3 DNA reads TGCGCCAGCAGGGAACTAGCGGGGGGGCCGAGTCCAGATACGCAGTATTTT. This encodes CASRELAGGPSPDTQYF.

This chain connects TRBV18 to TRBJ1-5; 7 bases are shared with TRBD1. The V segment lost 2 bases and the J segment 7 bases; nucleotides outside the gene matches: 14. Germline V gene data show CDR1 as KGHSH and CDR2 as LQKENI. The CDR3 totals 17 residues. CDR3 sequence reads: CASSPIRQGSGEQPQHF. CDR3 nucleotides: TGTGCCAGCTCACCAATCCGACAGGGATCCGGGGAGCAGCCCCAGCATTTT.

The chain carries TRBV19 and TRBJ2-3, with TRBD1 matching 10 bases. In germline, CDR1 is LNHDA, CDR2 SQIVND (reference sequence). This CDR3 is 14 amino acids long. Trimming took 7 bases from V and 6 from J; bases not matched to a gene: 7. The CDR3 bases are TGTGCCAGTACCTCGACAGGGGGCTCCGATACGCAGTATTTT. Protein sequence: CASTSTGGSDTQYF. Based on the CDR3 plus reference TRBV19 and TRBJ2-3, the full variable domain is DGGITQSPKYLFRKEGQNVTLSCEQNLNHDAMYWYRQDPGQGLRLIYYSQIVNDFQKGDIAEGYSVSREKKESFPLTVTSAQKNPTAFYLCASTSTGGSDTQYFGPGTRLTVL.

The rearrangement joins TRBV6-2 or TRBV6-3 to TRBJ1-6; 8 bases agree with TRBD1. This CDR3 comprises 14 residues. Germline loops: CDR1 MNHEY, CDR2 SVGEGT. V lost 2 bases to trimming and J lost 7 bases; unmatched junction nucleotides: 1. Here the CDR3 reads CASSYGTGNSPLHF. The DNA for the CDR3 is TGTGCCAGCAGTTACGGGACAGGAAATTCACCCCTCCACTTT.

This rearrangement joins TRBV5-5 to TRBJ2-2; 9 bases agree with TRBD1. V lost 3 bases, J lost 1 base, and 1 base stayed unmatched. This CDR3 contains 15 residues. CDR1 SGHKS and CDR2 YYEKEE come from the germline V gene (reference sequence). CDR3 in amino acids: CASSSTGGNTGELFF. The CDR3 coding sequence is TGTGCCAGCAGCTCGACAGGGGGGAACACCGGGGAGCTGTTTTTT.

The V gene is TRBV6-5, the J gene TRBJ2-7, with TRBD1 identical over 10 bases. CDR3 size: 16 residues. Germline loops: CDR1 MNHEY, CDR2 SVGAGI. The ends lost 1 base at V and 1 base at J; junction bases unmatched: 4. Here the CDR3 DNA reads TGTGCCAGCAGTTACTACGGACAGGGGGGATCCTACGAGCAGTACTTC. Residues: CASSYYGQGGSYEQYF.

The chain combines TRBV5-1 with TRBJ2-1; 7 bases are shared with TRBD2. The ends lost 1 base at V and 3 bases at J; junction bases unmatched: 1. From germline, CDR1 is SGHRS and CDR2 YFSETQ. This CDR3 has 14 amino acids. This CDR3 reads CASSLRGDYNEQFF. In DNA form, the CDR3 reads TGCGCCAGCAGCTTGCGGGGGGACTACAATGAGCAGTTCTTC. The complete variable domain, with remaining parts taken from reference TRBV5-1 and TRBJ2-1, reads KAGVTQTPRYLIKTRGQQVTLSCSPISGHRSVSWYQQTPGQGLQFLFEYFSETQRNKGNFPGRFSGRQFSNSRSEMNVSTLELGDSALYLCASSLRGDYNEQFFGPGTRLTVL.

CDR3 loop: CASSQDPSGGSNEQFF. CDR3 sequence (DNA): TGCGCCAGCAGCCAAGATCCGTCAGGGGGATCGAATGAGCAGTTCTTC. V usage is TRBV4-3 and J usage is TRBJ2-1; 7 bases are a match to TRBD1. In germline, CDR1 is LGHNA, CDR2 YSLEER. The V gene end was trimmed by 0 bases and the J gene end by 7 bases; junction bases not matched to a gene: 9. CDR3 length equals 16 residues.

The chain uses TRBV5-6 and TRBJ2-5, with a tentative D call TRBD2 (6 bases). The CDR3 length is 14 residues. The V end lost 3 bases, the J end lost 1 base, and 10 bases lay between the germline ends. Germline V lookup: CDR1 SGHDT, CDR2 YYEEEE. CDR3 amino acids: CASSSLASQETQYF. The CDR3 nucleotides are TGTGCCAGCAGCTCCCTAGCGTCCCAAGAGACCCAGTACTTC.

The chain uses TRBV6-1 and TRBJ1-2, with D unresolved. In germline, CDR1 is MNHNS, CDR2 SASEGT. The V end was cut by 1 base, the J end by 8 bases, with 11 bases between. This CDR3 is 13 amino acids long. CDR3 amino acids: CASSEEGTSGYTF. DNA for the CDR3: TGTGCCAGCAGTGAAGAAGGAACTAGCGGCTACACCTTC.

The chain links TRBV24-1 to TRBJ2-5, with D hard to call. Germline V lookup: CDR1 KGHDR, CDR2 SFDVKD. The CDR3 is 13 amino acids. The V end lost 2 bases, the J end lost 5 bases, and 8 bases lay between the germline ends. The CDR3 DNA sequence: TGTGCCACCAGTGATTACATCGGGGAGACCCAGTACTTC. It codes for CATSDYIGETQYF.

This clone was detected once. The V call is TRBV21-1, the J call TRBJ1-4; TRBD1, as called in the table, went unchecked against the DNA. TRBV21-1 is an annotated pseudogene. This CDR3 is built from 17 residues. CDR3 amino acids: CASSKRVFTGRLEKLFF. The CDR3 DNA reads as TGTGCCAGCAGCAAAAGGGTATTTACAGGTAGGCTGGAAAAACTGTTTTTT.